These 25 T cell receptor beta chains share one sample of origin, sequenced in a study of T cell responses to AZD1222 COVID-19 vaccine. This table comes from immunoSEQ multiplex PCR, and its TCRdb copy is limited to in-frame clones, with some not included. The repertoire holds around 84,000 clones, with more than 75% as singletons. The sample in question was peripheral blood, obtained on day 0 of AZD1222 vaccination. The origin of the receptors is an adult in good health.

The gene calls are TRBV14 and TRBJ1-2; no clear D. Germline V CDR1 and CDR2: SGHDN, FVKESK. The CDR3 is 15 amino acids. Trimming cost V 0 bases and J 0 bases, with 8 bases left between them. CDR3 nucleotides: TGTGCCAGCAGCCAAGATAGACGTCCTAACTATGGCTACACCTTC. The encoded protein is CASSQDRRPNYGYTF.

The genes are TRBV7-3 and TRBJ2-3; 9 bases are a match to TRBD2. The CDR3 has 18 amino acids. Germline CDR1 reads SGHTA; CDR2 reads FQGTGA. The junction had 15 bases not matched to a gene; V was cut back by 8 bases and J by 0 bases. The CDR3 region has the DNA TGTGCCAGCTCCCTACCGGCGGCGGGGGGGACTAGCACAGATACGCAGTATTTT. Protein sequence: CASSLPAAGGTSTDTQYF.

The gene calls are TRBV11-3 and TRBJ2-2; the D gene could be TRBD1 or TRBD2 (6 bases each). Per germline, CDR1 SGHNT and CDR2 YENEEA. Trimming took off 5 bases at V and 3 bases at J, with 13 bases between the two ends. The CDR3 is 15 residues long. Written as DNA, the CDR3 is TGTGCCAGCAGCCCGCACAGGGAGGACACCGGGGAGCTGTTTTTT. Translation: CASSPHREDTGELFF.

This chain connects TRBV19 to TRBJ1-2; no clear D gene. Germline assignment: CDR1 LNHDA and CDR2 SQIVND (reference sequence). Deletions cut 4 bases from V and 8 bases from J, with 14 bases between. This CDR3 comprises 13 residues. DNA for the CDR3: TGTGCCAGTAGTACCCTAAACAGAGGCGGCTACACCTTC. This codes for CASSTLNRGGYTF.

The chain carries TRBV6-6 and TRBJ1-1; no clear D gene. V shed 4 bases and J shed 5 bases, with 11 bases lying between them. The CDR3 runs 13 residues. Germline V gives CDR1 MNHNY, CDR2 SVGAGI (reference sequence). In DNA form, the CDR3 reads TGTGCCAGCAGTTTCGATTGGAGGACTGAAGCTTTCTTT. Its protein is CASSFDWRTEAFF.

This clone is termed medium-sized. This rearrangement joins TRBV2 to TRBJ2-3; D is unclear. With 8 bases removed from V and 5 bases from J, the gap between germline ends came to 14 bases. The CDR3 spans 13 residues. Germline V gene sequence: CDR1 SNHLY, CDR2 FYNNEI. CDR3: CASGRPLGDTQYF. The CDR3 nucleotides read TGTGCCAGCGGTCGACCCCTGGGAGATACGCAGTATTTT.

The V call is TRBV6-6, the J call TRBJ2-5; a possible D gene is TRBD1 (6 bases). V was cut by 7 bases and J by 8 bases, with 20 bases left in between. The CDR3 totals 14 residues. Germline V CDR1 and CDR2: MNHNY, SVGAGI (reference sequence). The CDR3: CASTLGHLEGTQYF. CDR3 DNA sequence: TGTGCCAGCACCTTGGGACATCTGGAAGGAACCCAGTACTTC.

The V gene is TRBV10-3, the J gene TRBJ1-2; D is unclear. CDR1 and CDR2 from the germline V gene are ENHRY and SYGVKD. V was clipped by 1 base and J by 1 base, with 10 bases between them. This CDR3 is built from 15 residues. The CDR3 is CAISELEDLNYGYTF. The CDR3 DNA reads TGTGCCATCAGTGAGTTGGAGGACCTTAACTATGGCTACACCTTC.

This clone has just one count. The J gene is TRBJ2-7, the V gene TRBV24-1; 8 bases are a match to TRBD1. CDR1 is KGHDR, CDR2 SFDVKD, per germline. The V and J ends lost 2 bases and 1 base, in that order; junction bases with no gene match: 6. This CDR3 region has 16 residues. Here the CDR3 reads CATSDSGQETSYEQYF. CDR3 DNA sequence: TGTGCCACCAGTGATTCGGGACAGGAAACTTCCTACGAGCAGTACTTC.

There are a few counts of this clone. The chain has TRBV4-1 and TRBJ2-1, with D perhaps TRBD2 (7 bases). V lost 0 bases to trimming and J lost 7 bases, with 16 bases between them. From germline, CDR1 is MGHRA and CDR2 YSYEKL. The CDR3 has 16 amino acids. The CDR3 nucleotides read TGCGCCAGCAGCCAAGATGCGGCAGGGAGGGGGAATGAGCAGTTCTTC. It codes for CASSQDAAGRGNEQFF.

This chain uses TRBV25-1 with TRBJ1-3, with unresolved D. Germline V gene lookup returns CDR1 MGHDK and CDR2 SYGVNS. The CDR3 covers 12 residues. Trimming removed 7 bases at V and 0 bases at J, with 4 bases between. CDR3 nucleotides: TGTGCCAGCATATCCTCTGGAAACACCATATATTTT. Translation: CASISSGNTIYF. Full variable domain (missing parts from reference TRBV25-1 and TRBJ1-3): EADIYQTPRYLVIGTGKKITLECSQTMGHDKMYWYQQDPGMELHLIHYSYGVNSTEKGDLSSESTVSRIRTEHFPLTLESARPSHTSQYLCASISSGNTIYFGEGSWLTVV.

This chain links TRBV5-1 with TRBJ1-2; possible D gene TRBD1, 6 bases. This CDR3 contains 15 residues. Germline V CDR1 and CDR2: SGHRS, YFSETQ. V was cut by 0 bases and J by 8 bases, with 17 bases left in between. The CDR3 sequence is CASSLGGWGAQGYTF. The CDR3 DNA follows: TGCGCCAGCAGCTTGGGGGGCTGGGGGGCGCAGGGCTACACCTTC.

The CDR3 sequence is CASSHHIAGGSYEQYF. The DNA of the CDR3 is TGCGCCAGCAGCCACCACATAGCGGGAGGCTCCTACGAGCAGTACTTC. This chain links TRBV4-3 with TRBJ2-7; 10 nucleotides agree with TRBD2. V gave up 3 bases and J gave up 0 bases; unmatched junction bases: 5. The CDR3 extends over 16 amino acids. Germline values: CDR1 LGHNA, CDR2 YSLEER.

The chain employs TRBV28 and TRBJ1-5; 7 bases fit TRBD1. From germline, CDR1 is MDHEN and CDR2 SYDVKM. This CDR3 contains 17 residues. Trimming cost V 5 bases and J 0 bases; bases outside gene matches: 10. The CDR3 protein is CASSINQGVGSNQPQHF. DNA of the CDR3: TGTGCCAGCAGTATCAACCAGGGGGTTGGTAGCAATCAGCCCCAGCATTTT.

Here the CDR3 reads CASSSGQGWGTQYF. In nucleotides, the CDR3 is TGTGCCAGCAGCTCGGGACAGGGCTGGGGGACCCAGTACTTC. This chain joins TRBV5-6 and TRBJ2-5; 9 positions match TRBD1. Germline-derived CDR1 and CDR2 are SGHDT and YYEEEE. This CDR3 has 14 residues. The V segment lost 3 bases and the J segment 7 bases; nucleotides outside the gene matches: 7.

The rearrangement uses TRBV3-1 (or the pseudogene TRBV3-2) and TRBJ1-5; D ambiguous. CDR1 and CDR2 (germline): LGHDT, YNNKEL (reference sequence). The CDR3 covers 15 residues. V was cut by 1 base and J by 7 bases, with 14 bases left in between. CDR3 in amino acids: CASSQGAGNHQPQHF. The CDR3 DNA sequence: TGTGCCAGCAGCCAAGGGGCTGGGAATCACCAGCCCCAGCATTTT.

The chain employs TRBV7-2 and TRBJ2-7; 8 bases fit TRBD2. V shed 5 bases and J 3 bases; nucleotides not matched to a gene: 9. This CDR3 comprises 15 residues. CDR1 is SGHTA, CDR2 FQGNSA, per germline. The CDR3 spells CASSPRGGGSYEQYF. The DNA of the CDR3 is TGTGCCAGCAGCCCCCGGGGGGGCGGGAGCTACGAGCAGTACTTC.

The chain is built from TRBV19 and TRBJ2-7, with TRBD1 matching 8 bases. The CDR3 covers 15 residues. Germline values: CDR1 LNHDA, CDR2 SQIVND (reference sequence). The trim removed 9 bases at V and 3 bases at J, leaving 13 bases unmatched. CDR3 nucleotide sequence: TGTGCCAGCCCGACAGGGGATGAGACCTACTACGAGCAGTACTTC. Translation: CASPTGDETYYEQYF.

The chain links TRBV5-1 to TRBJ2-1, with TRBD1 identical over 10 bases. Germline V gene lookup returns CDR1 SGHRS and CDR2 YFSETQ. This CDR3 is built from 15 residues. Trimming cost V 0 bases and J 6 bases; bases outside gene matches: 3. DNA for the CDR3: TGCGCCAGCAGCTTGGGGACAGGGGGGCGCAATGAGCAGTTCTTC. It encodes CASSLGTGGRNEQFF.

A few counts support this clone. The chain carries TRBV5-4 and TRBJ2-1; 7 bases are a match to TRBD2. The junction had 5 bases not matched to a gene; V was cut back by 4 bases and J by 4 bases. This CDR3 is built from 14 residues. Germline V gene data show CDR1 as SGHNT and CDR2 as YYREEE (reference sequence). This chain's CDR3 is CASSIQRGYNEQFF. In DNA form, the CDR3 reads TGTGCCAGCAGCATCCAGCGGGGATACAATGAGCAGTTCTTC.

This chain links TRBV19 with TRBJ2-3; D not certain. CDR3 length equals 14 residues. V lost 3 bases and J lost 2, with 9 bases in between. Per germline, CDR1 LNHDA and CDR2 SQIVND (reference sequence). CDR3: CASSMSQSTDTQYF. CDR3 DNA: TGTGCCAGTAGTATGAGCCAGTCCACAGATACGCAGTATTTT.

The chain links TRBV19 to TRBJ1-1; no reliable D call. The CDR3 extends over 13 amino acids. From germline, CDR1 is LNHDA and CDR2 SQIVND (reference sequence). V was cut by 5 bases and J by 5 bases, with 12 bases left in between. The CDR3 region has the DNA TGTGCCAGTAGTCACCCTCTGGGGACTGAAGCTTTCTTT. Its translation is CASSHPLGTEAFF.

The chain combines TRBV15 with TRBJ1-1; D is undetermined. The V end was cut by 1 base, the J end by 3 bases, with 9 bases between. This CDR3 comprises 14 residues. Germline assignment: CDR1 LNHNV and CDR2 YYDKDF (reference sequence). As DNA, the CDR3 is TGTGCCACCAGCAGAGTGGACGGTGACACTGAAGCTTTCTTT. Protein sequence: CATSRVDGDTEAFF. The variable domain in full, completed from reference TRBV15 and TRBJ1-1, reads DAMVIQNPRYQVTQFGKPVTLSCSQTLNHNVMYWYQQKSSQAPKLLFHYYDKDFNNEADTPDNFQSRRPNTSFCFLDIRSPGLGDTAMYLCATSRVDGDTEAFFGQGTRLTVV.

A single count supports this clone. This sequence joins TRBV12-5 and TRBJ2-2; TRBD1 matches at 9 bases. Trimming took 5 bases from V and 7 from J; bases not matched to a gene: 11. The CDR3 length is 16 residues. CDR1 and CDR2 from the germline V gene are LGHNT and FRNRAP. CDR3 coding DNA: TGTGCTAGTGGTGCCACTCGACAGGGGGATATCGGGGAGCTGTTTTTT. Amino acid sequence: CASGATRQGDIGELFF.

The chain recombines TRBV9 with TRBJ2-2; 8 bases are a match to TRBD2. Germline assignment: CDR1 SGDLS and CDR2 YYNGEE. V lost 3 bases to trimming and J lost 4 bases; unmatched junction nucleotides: 17. The CDR3 is 19 amino acids. The CDR3 coding sequence is TGTGCCAGCAGCGCCACTGGGCGGGGGGCCCTTATCTTCACCGGGGAGCTGTTTTTT. Its translation is CASSATGRGALIFTGELFF.